These 5 T cell receptor beta chains were sequenced from one sample in a study of beta chain features in type 1 diabetes. Whole-study results and caveats: There was a moderate but significant shortening of TCRB CDR3s in all four CD4+ subsets of Type 1 diabetes patients.

These receptors have no known antigen. Since all of the isolated RNA was reverse transcribed, expressed TCRB transcripts were what got sequenced. Assay used: immunoSEQ multiplex PCR; TCRdb lists only in-frame clones, some missing. The repertoire includes about 360,000 clones, around 12% of them detected once, and approximately 0.01% sits in the top ten. The sequencing input was naive CD4+ T cells from blood. The receptors were gathered from a woman younger than 30 with type 1 diabetes.

Written as DNA, the CDR3 is TGTGCCAGCAGCCAAGTAGGCGGGAGCTCCTACAATGAGCAGTTCTTC. As protein: CASSQVGGSSYNEQFF. The chain links TRBV4-2 to TRBJ2-1; 7 bases are shared with TRBD2. The CDR3 consists of 16 residues. Per germline, CDR1 LGHNA and CDR2 YNFKEQ. Unmatched junction bases numbered 3, after V lost 1 base and J lost 0 bases.

The chain uses TRBV2 and TRBJ1-1, with D possibly being TRBD1 (5 bases). V dropped 6 bases and J dropped 4 bases, with 15 bases sitting between them. CDR1 is SNHLY, CDR2 FYNNEI, per germline. The CDR3 is made up of 14 amino acids. CDR3 residues: CASSEQGGFTEAFF. In DNA, the CDR3 is TGTGCCAGCAGCGAGCAGGGAGGGTTCACTGAAGCTTTCTTT.

The chain links TRBV2 to TRBJ2-1; D gene uncertain. CDR1 and CDR2 (germline): SNHLY, FYNNEI. Trimming removed 4 bases from V and 8 bases from J, with 12 bases in between. This CDR3 region has 13 residues. The DNA for the CDR3 is TGTGCCAGCAGTGGTTATCAACGGGATGAGCAGTTCTTC. Its translation: CASSGYQRDEQFF.

This clone has more than one count but fewer than ten. The rearrangement links TRBV9 to TRBJ2-2, with 7 nucleotides matching TRBD1. Trimming cost V 2 bases and J 2 bases; bases outside gene matches: 3. This CDR3 is 15 amino acids long. The V gene's germline CDR1 is SGDLS and CDR2 YYNGEE. In nucleotides, the CDR3 is TGTGCCAGCAGCGTGGGACAGCGAAACACCGGGGAGCTGTTTTTT. Its protein product is CASSVGQRNTGELFF.

A few counts support this clone. This rearrangement joins TRBV7-2 to TRBJ2-3; a possible D gene is TRBD2 (6 bases). CDR1 and CDR2 (germline): SGHTA, FQGNSA. This CDR3 is built from 14 residues. The V end lost 6 bases, the J end lost 6 bases, and 16 bases lay between the germline ends. The CDR3: CASSPSGWADTQYF. DNA for the CDR3: TGTGCCAGCAGTCCAAGCGGGTGGGCCGATACGCAGTATTTT.